This T cell receptor (beta chain) comes out of a study of blood T cell repertoires in COVID-19. Study-level background: Samples of COVID-19 (acute and convalescent) were obtained from the United States, Italy and Spain.

Residents of about two dozen US areas, aged roughly 18 to 90 years, made up the participants. This CDR3 is built from 14 residues. Germline V gene sequence: CDR1 KGHSH, CDR2 LQKENI. Trimming took off 1 base at V and 8 bases at J, with 12 bases between the two ends. TCRdb's table, derived via immunoSEQ multiplex PCR, lists solely in-frame clones and lacks some. This sample has around 130,000 clones, with around 80% found just once. The V call is TRBV18, the J call TRBJ2-4; D is perhaps TRBD1 (5 bases). The source is a woman in her late teens or twenties who had been exposed to COVID-19. Material for sequencing was PBMCs or T cells enriched from blood (not recorded which). The CDR3 DNA reads TGTGCCAGCTCACCACTCGTAGGGGATGACATTCAGTACTTC. Protein product: CASSPLVGDDIQYF. Complete variable domain (other parts from reference TRBV18 and TRBJ2-4): NAGVMQNPRHLVRRRGQEARLRCSPMKGHSHVYWYRQLPEEGLKFMVYLQKENIIDESGMPKERFSAEFPKEGPSILRIQQVVRGDSAAYFCASSPLVGDDIQYFGAGTRLSVL.